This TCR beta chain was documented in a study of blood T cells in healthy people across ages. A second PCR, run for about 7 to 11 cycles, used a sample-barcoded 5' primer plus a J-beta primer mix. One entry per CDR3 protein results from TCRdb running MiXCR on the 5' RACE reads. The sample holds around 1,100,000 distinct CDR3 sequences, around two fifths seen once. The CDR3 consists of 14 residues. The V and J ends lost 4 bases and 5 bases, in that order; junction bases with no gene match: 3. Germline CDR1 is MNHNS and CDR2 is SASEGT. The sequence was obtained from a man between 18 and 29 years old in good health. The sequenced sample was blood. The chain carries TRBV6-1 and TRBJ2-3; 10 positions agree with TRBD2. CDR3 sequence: CASSVGLARDTQYF. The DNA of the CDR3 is TGTGCCAGCAGTGTGGGACTAGCGAGAGATACGCAGTATTTT.